The rows below give T cell receptor beta chains drawn from one sample of a study of blood T cell repertoires in COVID-19. Sequencing used immunoSEQ multiplex PCR; TCRdb keeps in-frame clones, though not all of them. Of around 76,000 clones detected, 81% appear once; the ten largest clones hold more than 0.7%. The sequenced material came from peripheral blood. These receptors all come from a woman aged 65 to 85 with acute or convalescent COVID-19. The CDR3 runs from the conserved cysteine through the conserved F or W. A D gene is named only where the DNA matches it firmly. The size field is filled for only some rows; it gives once, few, many or a size class.

.	TRBV10-3	.	TRBJ2-7	CAISQGYEQYF	TGTGCCATCAGCCAGGGCTACGAGCAGTACTTC
.	TRBV6-5	.	TRBJ1-2	CASSYSVEAYGYTF	TGTGCCAGCAGTTACTCGGTGGAGGCCTATGGCTACACCTTC
.	TRBV6-1	.	TRBJ2-7	CASSDYVQGPYEQYF	TGTGCCAGCAGTGATTATGTGCAGGGCCCCTACGAGCAGTACTTC
TRBD2	TRBV4-2	once	TRBJ2-1	CASSQGSGRDNEQFF	TGTGCCAGCAGCCAAGGAAGCGGGAGGGACAATGAGCAGTTCTTC
TRBD1	TRBV3-1/TRBV3-2	.	TRBJ1-2	CASSHMGPGGYSGYTF	TGTGCCAGCAGCCATATGGGGCCAGGGGGCTATAGCGGCTACACCTTC
.	TRBV7-9	.	TRBJ2-2	CASSYRQVGELFF	TGTGCCAGCAGCTACCGACAAGTCGGGGAGCTGTTTTTT
.	TRBV27	.	TRBJ2-1	CASSLPQGSRQFF	TGTGCCAGCAGTTTACCACAGGGTAGTAGGCAGTTCTTC
TRBD1	TRBV6-1	.	TRBJ1-2	CASSEDRGLGYTF	TGTGCCAGCAGTGAAGACAGGGGTTTAGGCTACACCTTC
.	TRBV14	.	TRBJ1-1	CASSQDLGQIEAFF	TGTGCCAGCAGCCAAGATTTGGGGCAGATTGAAGCTTTCTTT
TRBD1	TRBV28	.	TRBJ2-7	CASSQGVMSYEQYF	TGTGCCAGCAGTCAGGGGGTAATGTCCTACGAGCAGTACTTC
TRBD1	TRBV7-3	.	TRBJ1-4	CASSPQQGQNEKLFF	TGTGCCAGCAGCCCACAACAGGGGCAGAATGAAAAACTGTTTTTT
.	TRBV6-5	.	TRBJ2-2	CASRTPNTGELFF	TGTGCCTCCCGGACACCGAACACCGGGGAGCTGTTTTTT
.	TRBV29-1	once	TRBJ2-1	CSVRTAPNEQFF	TGCAGCGTTCGGACTGCCCCCAATGAGCAGTTCTTC
.	TRBV5-4	few	TRBJ1-2	CASSYDSNYGYTF	TGTGCCAGCAGTTATGACAGCAACTATGGCTACACCTTC
.	TRBV7-2	.	TRBJ2-5	CASSFKGEGTQYF	TGTGCCAGCAGCTTTAAGGGAGAAGGAACCCAGTACTTC
.	TRBV4-2	.	TRBJ1-2	CASSQDRFYGYTF	TGTGCCAGCAGCCAAGACAGATTCTATGGCTACACCTTC
.	TRBV5-5	.	TRBJ2-3	CASSPDSQDTQYF	TGTGCCAGCAGCCCGGACTCCCAGGATACGCAGTATTTT
TRBD1	TRBV7-2	few	TRBJ1-2	CASSLSTGAFNYGYTF	TGTGCCAGCAGCCTGTCGACAGGGGCGTTTAACTATGGCTACACCTTC
.	TRBV3-1/TRBV3-2	.	TRBJ2-1	CASSQAYEQFF	TGTGCCAGCAGCCAAGCTTATGAGCAGTTCTTC
.	TRBV13	.	TRBJ1-1	CASSLSRGEAFF	TGTGCCAGCAGCCTAAGCCGCGGTGAGGCTTTCTTT
.	TRBV10-1	.	TRBJ2-1	CASPGGGPPYNEQFF	TGCGCCAGCCCTGGGGGGGGGCCTCCCTACAATGAGCAGTTCTTC
.	TRBV7-3	.	TRBJ2-3	CASSLHRSTDTQYF	TGTGCCAGCAGCTTACACAGGAGCACAGATACGCAGTATTTT
.	TRBV12-3/TRBV12-4	.	TRBJ1-2	CASSLDSSWGYTF	TGTGCCAGCAGTTTAGACAGCTCGTGGGGCTACACCTTC
.	TRBV3-1/TRBV3-2	.	TRBJ2-1	CASSPPSYNEQFF	TGTGCCAGCAGCCCTCCCTCCTACAATGAGCAGTTCTTC
.	TRBV12-3/TRBV12-4	once	TRBJ2-1	CASSLQIYNEQFF	TGTGCCAGCAGTTTACAGATATACAATGAGCAGTTCTTC
TRBD2	TRBV2	.	TRBJ2-5	CASSLRLAGEQTQYF	TGTGCCAGCAGTTTAAGACTAGCGGGGGAGCAGACCCAGTACTTC
.	TRBV6-5	.	TRBJ1-1	CASSLQGVNTEAFF	TGTGCCAGCAGTTTGCAGGGTGTGAACACTGAAGCTTTCTTT
.	TRBV3-1/TRBV3-2	.	TRBJ2-3	CASSPTTDTQYF	TGTGCCAGCAGCCCAACTACAGATACGCAGTATTTT
.	TRBV12-3/TRBV12-4	.	TRBJ1-1	CASSLWEHTEAFF	TGTGCCAGCAGTTTATGGGAGCACACTGAAGCTTTCTTT
TRBD2	TRBV6-6	.	TRBJ2-7	CASSYSGGRQEQYF	TGTGCCAGCAGTTACTCGGGGGGGAGACAGGAGCAGTACTTC
TRBD1	TRBV11-3	.	TRBJ2-5	CASSKGQGQETQYF	TGTGCCAGCAGTAAGGGACAGGGCCAAGAGACCCAGTACTTC
TRBD1	TRBV29-1	.	TRBJ1-4	CSVRGQGNNEKLFF	TGCAGCGTCAGGGGACAGGGAAATAATGAAAAACTGTTTTTT
.	TRBV6-1	.	TRBJ1-5	CASSEAWGDQPQHF	TGTGCCAGCAGTGAAGCATGGGGGGATCAGCCCCAGCATTTT
.	TRBV5-4	.	TRBJ2-7	CASSYRSGLIIYEQYF	TGTGCCAGCAGCTATAGATCGGGACTGATAATTTACGAGCAGTACTTC
.	TRBV29-1	.	TRBJ2-3	CSVEDPLASGGTDTQYF	TGCAGCGTTGAAGATCCCTTAGCCAGCGGCGGCACAGATACGCAGTATTTT
TRBD1	TRBV28	.	TRBJ2-4	CASRQGGQGAGNIQYF	TGTGCCAGCAGGCAAGGGGGACAGGGGGCCGGGAACATTCAGTACTTC
.	TRBV29-1	few	TRBJ2-5	CSVGQGSQETQYF	TGCAGCGTTGGCCAGGGGAGCCAAGAGACCCAGTACTTC
TRBD1	TRBV6-5	.	TRBJ1-1	CASSYTRGPPFTEAFF	TGTGCCAGCAGTTACACTAGGGGGCCCCCGTTCACTGAAGCTTTCTTT
TRBD1	TRBV24-1	.	TRBJ2-1	CATSDLGTGKDNEQFF	TGTGCCACCAGTGATTTAGGGACAGGGAAGGACAATGAGCAGTTCTTC
TRBD1	TRBV24-1	.	TRBJ2-1	CATSSGTGGYNEQFF	TGTGCCACCTCTTCCGGGACAGGGGGATACAATGAGCAGTTCTTC
TRBD1	TRBV23-1	.	TRBJ1-4	CASSTMGTGNEKLFF	TGCGCCAGCAGTACTATGGGGACAGGTAATGAAAAACTGTTTTTT
.	TRBV12-3/TRBV12-4	.	TRBJ1-3	CASRQGTGNTIYF	TGTGCCAGCAGGCAGGGGACGGGAAACACCATATATTTT
.	TRBV5-1	.	TRBJ2-2	CASSSGQNTGELFF	TGCGCCAGCAGCTCGGGACAGAACACCGGGGAGCTGTTTTTT